The rows below give T cell receptor beta chains drawn from one sample of a study of blood T cell repertoires in COVID-19. The protocol was immunoSEQ multiplex PCR, while the TCRdb copy is restricted to in-frame clones and leaves out a portion. The profile covers more than 200,000 clones, with about 80% appearing a single time and roughly 10% taken by the ten largest. The sequencing input was peripheral blood. All receptors come from an elderly man with acute or convalescent COVID-19. The CDR3 runs from the conserved cysteine through the conserved F or W. Each record gives: J gene, V gene, clone size, D gene, CDR3 protein, CDR3 DNA. D genes are given only for firm matches. Rows may omit the clone size; those that give it use once, few, many or a size class.

j_gene: TRBJ1-2; v_gene: TRBV6-6; abundance: NA; d_gene: NA; CDR3aa: CASSPEPFPQRRGGYTF; CDR3nt: TGTGCCAGCAGTCCAGAACCATTTCCTCAGCGAAGGGGAGGCTACACCTTC
j_gene: TRBJ1-3; v_gene: TRBV6-5; abundance: few; d_gene: NA; CDR3aa: CASAGRSSGNTIYF; CDR3nt: TGTGCCAGCGCGGGACGGAGCTCTGGAAACACCATATATTTT
j_gene: TRBJ2-1; v_gene: TRBV7-3; abundance: NA; d_gene: TRBD2; CDR3aa: CASSLRHPGTTVKGNEQFF; CDR3nt: TGTGCCAGCAGCTTACGGCACCCCGGGACTACCGTCAAGGGAAATGAGCAGTTCTTC
j_gene: TRBJ1-1; v_gene: TRBV19; abundance: once; d_gene: NA; CDR3aa: CASSEGRSLKNTEAFF; CDR3nt: TGTGCCAGTAGTGAGGGCCGATCACTAAAAAACACTGAAGCTTTCTTT
j_gene: TRBJ1-6; v_gene: TRBV28; abundance: once; d_gene: TRBD1; CDR3aa: CASSLGPFDRGIRNSPLHF; CDR3nt: TGTGCCAGCAGTTTGGGGCCCTTCGACAGGGGGATAAGAAATTCACCCCTCCACTTT
j_gene: TRBJ2-7; v_gene: TRBV20-1; abundance: NA; d_gene: NA; CDR3aa: CSATGTREQYF; CDR3nt: TGCAGTGCAACCGGGACACGCGAGCAGTACTTC
j_gene: TRBJ2-3; v_gene: TRBV7-9; abundance: few; d_gene: NA; CDR3aa: CASSPRGGASTDTQYF; CDR3nt: TGTGCCAGCAGCCCGAGGGGGGGAGCTAGCACAGATACGCAGTATTTT
j_gene: TRBJ2-7; v_gene: TRBV6-5; abundance: NA; d_gene: NA; CDR3aa: CASSYSKMEGPYEQYF; CDR3nt: TGTGCCAGCAGTTACTCGAAAATGGAGGGGCCCTACGAGCAGTACTTC
j_gene: TRBJ1-5; v_gene: TRBV5-1; abundance: once; d_gene: NA; CDR3aa: CASSLGVGDQPQHF; CDR3nt: TGCGCCAGCAGCTTGGGGGTGGGAGATCAGCCCCAGCATTTT
j_gene: TRBJ2-1; v_gene: TRBV5-1; abundance: NA; d_gene: TRBD2; CDR3aa: CASSLVSSGAQAQFF; CDR3nt: TGCGCCAGCAGCTTGGTTTCTAGCGGGGCCCAAGCGCAGTTCTTC
j_gene: TRBJ2-2; v_gene: TRBV12-3/TRBV12-4; abundance: NA; d_gene: NA; CDR3aa: CASRLGRTGELFF; CDR3nt: TGTGCCAGCAGGTTAGGGCGGACCGGGGAGCTGTTTTTT
j_gene: TRBJ1-2; v_gene: TRBV9; abundance: NA; d_gene: NA; CDR3aa: CASTNSYGYTF; CDR3nt: TGTGCCAGCACCAACAGCTATGGCTACACCTTC
j_gene: TRBJ2-1; v_gene: TRBV24-1; abundance: NA; d_gene: TRBD1; CDR3aa: CATSDSGTGSGYNEQFF; CDR3nt: TGTGCCACCAGTGATTCCGGGACAGGGAGTGGATACAATGAGCAGTTCTTC
j_gene: TRBJ2-7; v_gene: TRBV7-2; abundance: NA; d_gene: TRBD2; CDR3aa: CASSRYQLLAGGRIEQYF; CDR3nt: TGTGCCAGCAGCCGTTACCAACTTCTAGCGGGAGGACGAATCGAGCAGTACTTC
j_gene: TRBJ1-4; v_gene: TRBV7-9; abundance: few; d_gene: TRBD1; CDR3aa: CASSLGQGAHEKLFF; CDR3nt: TGTGCCAGCAGCCTCGGACAGGGGGCTCATGAAAAACTGTTTTTT
j_gene: TRBJ1-2; v_gene: TRBV6-5; abundance: NA; d_gene: NA; CDR3aa: CASSYSQGGIFGYTF; CDR3nt: TGTGCCAGCAGTTACTCCCAGGGCGGGATTTTTGGCTACACCTTC
j_gene: TRBJ1-2; v_gene: TRBV7-2; abundance: NA; d_gene: TRBD1; CDR3aa: CASSLSGLTGGYGYTF; CDR3nt: TGTGCCAGCAGCTTATCCGGCCTTACAGGGGGCTATGGCTACACCTTC
j_gene: TRBJ2-7; v_gene: TRBV5-4; abundance: NA; d_gene: TRBD2; CDR3aa: CASSAGLATSYEQYF; CDR3nt: TGTGCCAGCAGCGCCGGACTAGCAACCTCCTACGAGCAGTACTTC
j_gene: TRBJ1-2; v_gene: TRBV28; abundance: NA; d_gene: TRBD1; CDR3aa: CASRLTGVNYGYTF; CDR3nt: TGTGCCAGCAGACTGACAGGGGTCAACTATGGCTACACCTTC
j_gene: TRBJ1-1; v_gene: TRBV18; abundance: NA; d_gene: NA; CDR3aa: CASSTSRRPGNHPGDTEAFF; CDR3nt: TGTGCCAGCTCTACCTCGCGTCGTCCGGGAAACCACCCAGGCGACACTGAAGCTTTCTTT
j_gene: TRBJ1-3; v_gene: TRBV12-3/TRBV12-4; abundance: once; d_gene: NA; CDR3aa: CASSLGAGLTIYF; CDR3nt: TGTGCCAGCAGTTTAGGTGCAGGGCTCACCATATATTTT
j_gene: TRBJ2-2; v_gene: TRBV5-8; abundance: NA; d_gene: TRBD1; CDR3aa: CASSSGQGVGTGELFF; CDR3nt: TGTGCCAGCAGCTCGGGACAGGGCGTAGGAACCGGGGAGCTGTTTTTT
j_gene: TRBJ2-2; v_gene: TRBV7-9; abundance: NA; d_gene: NA; CDR3aa: CASTPIGGANTGELFF; CDR3nt: TGTGCCAGCACCCCTATTGGCGGAGCGAACACCGGGGAGCTGTTTTTT
j_gene: TRBJ1-4; v_gene: TRBV24-1; abundance: NA; d_gene: TRBD1; CDR3aa: CATSAGQGNEKLFF; CDR3nt: TGTGCCACCAGTGCGGGACAGGGCAATGAAAAACTGTTTTTT